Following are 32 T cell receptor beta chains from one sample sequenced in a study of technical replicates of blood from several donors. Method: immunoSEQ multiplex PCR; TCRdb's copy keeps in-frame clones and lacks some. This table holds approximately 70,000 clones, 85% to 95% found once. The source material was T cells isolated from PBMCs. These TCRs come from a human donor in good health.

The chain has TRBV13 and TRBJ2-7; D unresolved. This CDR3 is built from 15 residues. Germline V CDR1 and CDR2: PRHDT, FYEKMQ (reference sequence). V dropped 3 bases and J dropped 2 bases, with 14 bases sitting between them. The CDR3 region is CASSFGSSVPYEQYF. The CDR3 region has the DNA TGTGCCAGCAGCTTCGGTTCTTCCGTTCCCTACGAGCAGTACTTC.

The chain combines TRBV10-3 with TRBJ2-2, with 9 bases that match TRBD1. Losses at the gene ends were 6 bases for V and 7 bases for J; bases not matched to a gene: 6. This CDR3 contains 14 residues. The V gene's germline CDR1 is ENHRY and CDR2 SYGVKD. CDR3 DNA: TGTGCCATCAGCGGGACAGGGAACGGCGGGGAGCTGTTTTTT. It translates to CAISGTGNGGELFF.

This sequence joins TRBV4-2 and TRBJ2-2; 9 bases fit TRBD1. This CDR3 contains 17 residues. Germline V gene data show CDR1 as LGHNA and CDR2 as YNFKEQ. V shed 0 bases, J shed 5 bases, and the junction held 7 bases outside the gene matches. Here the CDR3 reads CASSQDHRQGGTGELFF. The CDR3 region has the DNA TGTGCCAGCAGCCAAGATCATAGACAGGGGGGGACCGGGGAGCTGTTTTTT.

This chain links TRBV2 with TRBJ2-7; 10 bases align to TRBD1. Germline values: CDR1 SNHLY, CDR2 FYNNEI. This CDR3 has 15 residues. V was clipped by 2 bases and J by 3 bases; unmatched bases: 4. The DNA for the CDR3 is TGTGCCAGCAGTGAAATTGGGACAGGGGACTACGAGCAGTACTTC. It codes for CASSEIGTGDYEQYF. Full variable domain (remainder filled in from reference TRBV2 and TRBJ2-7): EPEVTQTPSHQVTQMGQEVILRCVPISNHLYFYWYRQILGQKVEFLVSFYNNEISEKSEIFDDQFSVERPDGSNFTLKIRSTKLEDSAMYFCASSEIGTGDYEQYFGPGTRLTVT.

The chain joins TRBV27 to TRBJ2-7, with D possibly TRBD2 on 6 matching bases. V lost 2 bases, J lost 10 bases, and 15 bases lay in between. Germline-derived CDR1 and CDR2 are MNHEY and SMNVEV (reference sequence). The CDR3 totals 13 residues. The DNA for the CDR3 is TGTGCCAGCAGTTTAGGTGGGAGGACGGACCAGTACTTC. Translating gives CASSLGGRTDQYF.

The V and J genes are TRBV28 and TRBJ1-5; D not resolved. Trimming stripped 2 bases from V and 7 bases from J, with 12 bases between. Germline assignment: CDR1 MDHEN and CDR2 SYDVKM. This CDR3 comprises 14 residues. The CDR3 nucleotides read TGTGCCAGCAGTTTAATAGGAGGGTTCCAGCCCCAGCATTTT. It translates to CASSLIGGFQPQHF.

Written as DNA, the CDR3 is TGTGCCAGTAGTTTCCGGGACAGGGACTACGAGCAGTACTTC. It specifies CASSFRDRDYEQYF. The gene calls are TRBV19 and TRBJ2-7, with 9 bases that match TRBD1. Germline assignment: CDR1 LNHDA and CDR2 SQIVND (reference sequence). The junction had 5 bases not matched to a gene; V was cut back by 5 bases and J by 3 bases. CDR3 length: 14 residues.

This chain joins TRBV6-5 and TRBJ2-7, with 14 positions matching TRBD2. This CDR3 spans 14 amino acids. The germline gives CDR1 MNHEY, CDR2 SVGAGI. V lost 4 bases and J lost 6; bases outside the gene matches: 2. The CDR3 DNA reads TGTGCCAGCAGTTCCGGGACTAGCGGGAGCGAGCAGTACTTC. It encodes CASSSGTSGSEQYF.

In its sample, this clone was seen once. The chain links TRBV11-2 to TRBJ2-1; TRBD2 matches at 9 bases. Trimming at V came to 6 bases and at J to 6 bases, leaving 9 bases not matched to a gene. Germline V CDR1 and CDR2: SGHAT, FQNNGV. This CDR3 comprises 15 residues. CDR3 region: CASRWTSAVLNEQFF. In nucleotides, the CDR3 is TGTGCCAGCAGGTGGACTAGCGCAGTCCTCAATGAGCAGTTCTTC.

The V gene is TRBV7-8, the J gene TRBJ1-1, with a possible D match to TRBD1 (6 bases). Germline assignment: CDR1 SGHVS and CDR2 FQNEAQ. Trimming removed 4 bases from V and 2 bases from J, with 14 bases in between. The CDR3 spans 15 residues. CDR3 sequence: CASSSNRVVNTEAFF. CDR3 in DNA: TGTGCCAGCAGCTCGAACAGGGTAGTAAACACTGAAGCTTTCTTT.

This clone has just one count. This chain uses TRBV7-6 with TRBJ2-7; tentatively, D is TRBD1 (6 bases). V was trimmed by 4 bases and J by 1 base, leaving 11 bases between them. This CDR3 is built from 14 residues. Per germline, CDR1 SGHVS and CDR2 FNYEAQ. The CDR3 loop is CASSSGQLSYEQYF. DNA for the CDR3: TGTGCCAGCAGCTCCGGACAGTTATCCTACGAGCAGTACTTC.

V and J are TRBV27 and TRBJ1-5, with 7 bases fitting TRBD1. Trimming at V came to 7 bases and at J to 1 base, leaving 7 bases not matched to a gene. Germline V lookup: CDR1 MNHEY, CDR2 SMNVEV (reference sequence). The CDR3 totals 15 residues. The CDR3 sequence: CASTWTGGSNQPQHF. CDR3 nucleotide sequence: TGTGCCAGCACCTGGACAGGAGGGAGCAATCAGCCCCAGCATTTT.

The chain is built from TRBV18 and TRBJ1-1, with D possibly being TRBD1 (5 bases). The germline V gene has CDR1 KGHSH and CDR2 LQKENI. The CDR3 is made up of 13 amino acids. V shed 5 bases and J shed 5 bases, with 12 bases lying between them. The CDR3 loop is CASSTGPGTEAFF. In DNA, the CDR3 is TGTGCCAGCTCAACAGGTCCAGGGACTGAAGCTTTCTTT.

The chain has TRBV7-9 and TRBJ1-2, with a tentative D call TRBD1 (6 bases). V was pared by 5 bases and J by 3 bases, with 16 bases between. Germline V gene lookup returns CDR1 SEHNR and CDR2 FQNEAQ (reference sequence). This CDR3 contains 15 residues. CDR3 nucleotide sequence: TGTGCCAGCAGCGGAGGAGGGGGGGACCACTATGGCTACACCTTC. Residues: CASSGGGGDHYGYTF.

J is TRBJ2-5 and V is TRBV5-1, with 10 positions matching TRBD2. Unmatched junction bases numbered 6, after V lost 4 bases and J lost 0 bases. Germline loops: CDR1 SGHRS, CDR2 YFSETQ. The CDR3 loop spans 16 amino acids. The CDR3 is CASSQRLAGYQETQYF. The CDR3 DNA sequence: TGCGCCAGCAGCCAAAGACTAGCGGGCTACCAAGAGACCCAGTACTTC.

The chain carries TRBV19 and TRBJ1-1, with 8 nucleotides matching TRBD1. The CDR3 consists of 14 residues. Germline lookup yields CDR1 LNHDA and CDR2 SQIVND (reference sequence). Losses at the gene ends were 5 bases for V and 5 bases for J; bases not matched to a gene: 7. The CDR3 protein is CASSADRGRTEAFF. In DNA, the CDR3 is TGTGCCAGTAGTGCTGACAGGGGACGAACTGAAGCTTTCTTT.

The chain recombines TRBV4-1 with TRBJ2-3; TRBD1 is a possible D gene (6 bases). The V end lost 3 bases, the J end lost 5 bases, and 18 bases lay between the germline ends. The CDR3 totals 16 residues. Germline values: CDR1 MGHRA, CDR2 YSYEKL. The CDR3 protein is CASSHNPGVIGDTQYF. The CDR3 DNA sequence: TGCGCCAGCAGCCATAACCCAGGGGTTATTGGAGATACGCAGTATTTT.

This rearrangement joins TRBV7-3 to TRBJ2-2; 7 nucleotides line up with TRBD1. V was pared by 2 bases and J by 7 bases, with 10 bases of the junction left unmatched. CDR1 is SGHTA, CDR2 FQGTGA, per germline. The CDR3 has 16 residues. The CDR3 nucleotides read TGTGCCAGCAGCTTAGGACGGCAGGGGGTGAGCGGGGAGCTGTTTTTT. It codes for CASSLGRQGVSGELFF.

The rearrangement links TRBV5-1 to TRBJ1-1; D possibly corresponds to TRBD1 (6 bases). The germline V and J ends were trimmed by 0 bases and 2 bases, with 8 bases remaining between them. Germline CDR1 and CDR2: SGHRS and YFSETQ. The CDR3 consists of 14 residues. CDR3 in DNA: TGCGCCAGCAGCTTGGGACAGGTAAACACTGAAGCTTTCTTT. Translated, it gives CASSLGQVNTEAFF.

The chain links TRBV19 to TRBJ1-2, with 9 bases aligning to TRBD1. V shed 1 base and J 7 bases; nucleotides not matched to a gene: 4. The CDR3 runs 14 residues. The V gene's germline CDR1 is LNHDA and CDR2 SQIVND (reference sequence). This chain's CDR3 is CASSIAGQGFGYTF. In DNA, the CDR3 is TGTGCCAGTAGTATAGCGGGACAGGGTTTTGGCTACACCTTC.

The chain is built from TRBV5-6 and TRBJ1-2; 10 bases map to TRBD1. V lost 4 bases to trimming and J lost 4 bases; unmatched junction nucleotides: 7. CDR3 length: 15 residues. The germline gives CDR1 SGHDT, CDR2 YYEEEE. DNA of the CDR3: TGTGCCAGCAGCCACCCGACAGGGGGCTTCTATGGCTACACCTTC. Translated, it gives CASSHPTGGFYGYTF.

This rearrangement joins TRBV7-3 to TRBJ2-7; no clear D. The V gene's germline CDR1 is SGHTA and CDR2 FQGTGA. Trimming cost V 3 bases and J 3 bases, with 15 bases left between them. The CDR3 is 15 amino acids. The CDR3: CASSFFGGAYYEQYF. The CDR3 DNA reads TGTGCCAGCAGCTTCTTCGGCGGAGCCTACTACGAGCAGTACTTC. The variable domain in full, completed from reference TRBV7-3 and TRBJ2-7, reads GAGVSQTPSNKVTEKGKYVELRCDPISGHTALYWYRQSLGQGPEFLIYFQGTGAADDSGLPNDRFFAVRPEGSVSTLKIQRTERGDSAVYLCASSFFGGAYYEQYFGPGTRLTVT.

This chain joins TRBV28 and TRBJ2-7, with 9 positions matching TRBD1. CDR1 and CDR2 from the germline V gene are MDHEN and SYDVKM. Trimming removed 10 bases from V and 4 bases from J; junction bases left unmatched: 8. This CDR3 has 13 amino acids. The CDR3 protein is CATQKQGAYEQYF. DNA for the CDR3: TGTGCCACCCAGAAACAGGGGGCTTACGAGCAGTACTTC.

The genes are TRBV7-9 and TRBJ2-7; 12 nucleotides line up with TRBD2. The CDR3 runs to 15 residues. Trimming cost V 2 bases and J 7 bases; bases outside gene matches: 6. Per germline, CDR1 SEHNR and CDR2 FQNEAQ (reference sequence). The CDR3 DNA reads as TGTGCCAGCAGCTTAACCACTAGCGGGAGGACGGAGCAGTACTTC. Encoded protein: CASSLTTSGRTEQYF.

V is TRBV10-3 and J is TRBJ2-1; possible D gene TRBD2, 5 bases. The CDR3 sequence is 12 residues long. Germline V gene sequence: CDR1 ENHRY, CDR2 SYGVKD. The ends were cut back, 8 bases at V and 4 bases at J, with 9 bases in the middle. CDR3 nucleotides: TGTGCCATCCGGAGCGGTTACAATGAGCAGTTCTTC. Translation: CAIRSGYNEQFF.

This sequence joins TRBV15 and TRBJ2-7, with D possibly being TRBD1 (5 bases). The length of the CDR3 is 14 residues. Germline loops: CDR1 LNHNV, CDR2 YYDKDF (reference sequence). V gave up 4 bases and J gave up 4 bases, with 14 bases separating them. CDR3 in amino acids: CATSTDSLDYEQYF. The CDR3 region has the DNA TGTGCCACCAGCACTGACAGTCTCGATTACGAGCAGTACTTC.

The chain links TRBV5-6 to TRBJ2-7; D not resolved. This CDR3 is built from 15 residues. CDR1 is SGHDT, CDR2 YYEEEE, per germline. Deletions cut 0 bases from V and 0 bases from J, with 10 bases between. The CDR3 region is CASSLDFDSSYEQYF. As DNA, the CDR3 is TGTGCCAGCAGCTTGGACTTTGATAGCTCCTACGAGCAGTACTTC.

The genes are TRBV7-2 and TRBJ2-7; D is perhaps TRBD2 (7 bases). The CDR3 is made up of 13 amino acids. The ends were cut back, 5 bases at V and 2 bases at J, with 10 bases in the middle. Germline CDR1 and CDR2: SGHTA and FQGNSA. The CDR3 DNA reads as TGTGCCAGCAGCCTGGGGGGGCCCTACGAGCAGTACTTC. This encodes CASSLGGPYEQYF.

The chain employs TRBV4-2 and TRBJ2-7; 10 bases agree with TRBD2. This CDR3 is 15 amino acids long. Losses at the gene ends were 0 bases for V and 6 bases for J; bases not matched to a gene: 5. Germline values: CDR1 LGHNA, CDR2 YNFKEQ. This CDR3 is CASSQEASGSGEQYF. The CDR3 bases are TGTGCCAGCAGCCAAGAGGCTAGCGGGAGTGGCGAGCAGTACTTC.

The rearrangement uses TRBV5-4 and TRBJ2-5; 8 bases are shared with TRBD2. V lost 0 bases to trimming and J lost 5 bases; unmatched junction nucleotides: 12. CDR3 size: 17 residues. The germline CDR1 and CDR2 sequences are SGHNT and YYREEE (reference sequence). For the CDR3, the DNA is TGTGCCAGCAGCTTGGCCGAGATAGCGGGATTGATGGAGACCCAGTACTTC. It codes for CASSLAEIAGLMETQYF. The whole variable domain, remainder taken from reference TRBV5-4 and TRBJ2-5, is ETGVTQSPTHLIKTRGQQVTLRCSSQSGHNTVSWYQQALGQGPQFIFQYYREEENGRGNFPPRFSGLQFPNYSSELNVNALELDDSALYLCASSLAEIAGLMETQYFGPGTRLLVL.

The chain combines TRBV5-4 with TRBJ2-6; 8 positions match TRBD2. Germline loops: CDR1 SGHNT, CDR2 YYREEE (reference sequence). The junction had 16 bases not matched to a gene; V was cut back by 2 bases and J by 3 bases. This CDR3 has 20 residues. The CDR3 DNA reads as TGTGCCAGCAGCTTCGGGTTCCGGGAGGGCCGGTATAGTGGGGCCAACGTCCTGACTTTC. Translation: CASSFGFREGRYSGANVLTF.

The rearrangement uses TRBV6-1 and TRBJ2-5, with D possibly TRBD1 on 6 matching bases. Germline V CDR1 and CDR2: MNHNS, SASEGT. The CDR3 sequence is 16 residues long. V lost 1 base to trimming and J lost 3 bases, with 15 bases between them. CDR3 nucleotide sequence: TGTGCCAGCAGTGAAGAGTCCGCAGGGGTGGAAGAGACCCAGTACTTC. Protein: CASSEESAGVEETQYF.